This TCR beta chain appears in the sequencing data of a study of blood T cells in healthy people across ages. A second 7 to 11 cycle PCR used barcoded and J-beta primers. Every cDNA was tagged by a template-switch adaptor with 12 random nucleotides. TCRdb re-analysed the 5' RACE reads in MiXCR, keeping a single row per CDR3 protein. The sample records over 600,000 distinct CDR3 sequences, more than 20% being singletons. Each of the donors had around 9 milliliters of peripheral blood drawn into EDTA-treated Vacutainer tubes. Germline CDR1 reads SGHRS; CDR2 reads YFSETQ. Unmatched junction bases numbered 12, after V lost 4 bases and J lost 10 bases. The length of the CDR3 is 15 residues. This clonotype was detected only a few times. Its antigen is still unknown. Whole-study findings and limits: Strong correlation was found linking TCR beta diversity to naive T cell percentage. As age increased, TCR beta diversity per million T cells fell in a roughly linear fashion.

Sequencing input: blood. This TCR came from an older man in good health. The rearrangement joins TRBV5-1 to TRBJ2-2, with TRBD1 matching over 8 bases. CDR3 in amino acids: CASSDGQGSTPELFF. The CDR3 bases are TGCGCCAGCAGCGATGGACAGGGATCCACCCCGGAGCTGTTTTTT. Filled out from reference TRBV5-1 and TRBJ2-2, the complete variable domain reads KAGVTQTPRYLIKTRGQQVTLSCSPISGHRSVSWYQQTPGQGLQFLFEYFSETQRNKGNFPGRFSGRQFSNSRSEMNVSTLELGDSALYLCASSDGQGSTPELFFGEGSRLTVL.